This T cell receptor beta chain is from a study of cytomegalovirus exposure and HLA in healthy donors. For the study at large: Out of approximately 170 million T cells, an earlier analysis found over 90 million unique TCR beta sequences in total.

PCR used 60 Vbeta primers and 13 Jbeta primers. Assay: immunoSEQ multiplex PCR; the TCRdb copy retains only in-frame clones and omits some. In the table there are about 200,000 clones, 70% to 80% of which are singletons. The CDR3 totals 15 residues. Germline V gene lookup returns CDR1 MRHNA and CDR2 SNTAGT. The sequencing input was PBMCs. J is TRBJ2-5 and V is TRBV6-4; 11 bases line up with TRBD2. The DNA end is a closer match to TRBJ2-7, so the J assignment may be wrong. The origin of this receptor is a woman aged 25 to 39 in good health and CMV-seropositive. CDR3 residues: CASTFSGRDCYEQYF. In nucleotides, the CDR3 is TGTGCCAGCACCTTTAGCGGGAGGGATTGTTACGAGCAGTACTTC.